Described below is a single T cell receptor beta chain sequence and its context. Per the original data handling: Reference gene primer amplification gave estimated nucleated cell counts. The protocol was immunoSEQ multiplex PCR, while the TCRdb copy is restricted to in-frame clones and leaves out a portion. V, J and clone size derive from that table, while D and trimming were established from the DNA sequence. This table has about 30,000 clones, roughly 85% appearing once. Germline assignment: CDR1 LNHDA and CDR2 SQIVND (reference sequence). V lost 3 bases and J 2 bases, leaving 13 bases between the germline ends. The CDR3 has 15 residues. The sample originates from a study of blood T cell repertoires in COVID-19. Study-level background: Donors in the United States, Italy and Spain gave samples during acute or convalescent COVID-19. T cells, B-cell-depleted T cells, or PBMCs supplied cDNA or gDNA.

The sequence was collected from a human donor in a cohort sampled during active COVID-19. The chain uses TRBV19 and TRBJ2-5, with D possibly matching TRBD2 (6 bases). The specimen sequenced was peripheral blood. The CDR3 region has the DNA TGTGCCAGTAGTATTCAGGCCCGGGAGCAAGAGACCCAGTACTTC. Translating it yields CASSIQAREQETQYF.